This entry features one T cell receptor (beta chain) sequence. The antigen is undetermined. CDR3 length: 12 residues. Germline loops: CDR1 ENHRY, CDR2 SYGVKD. The trim removed 7 bases at V and 10 bases at J, leaving 4 bases unmatched. The data belong to a study of cytomegalovirus exposure and HLA in healthy donors. Study results and limitations: What a later analysis reportedly showed was that an Asian-associated ancestry cluster had fewer N-insertions than the roughly 700-donor mean. CMV serostatus was the sole immune exposure information available. Later analysis indicated greater clonal expansion among HLA-associated TCR beta chains than among equally common other chains.

It was with 60 Vbeta and 13 Jbeta primers that the PCR ran. Sequencing was performed with immunoSEQ multiplex PCR; in TCRdb, only in-frame clones are kept and a portion is missing. The sample data list approximately 72,000 clones. V gene TRBV10-3 combines with J gene TRBJ1-4, with TRBD1 identical over 9 bases. The specimen sequenced was PBMCs. The origin of this receptor is a woman aged 40 to 49 in good health and CMV-seropositive. In DNA form, the CDR3 reads TGTGCCATCATCCTGACAGGGGGAAAACTGTTTTTT. Protein product: CAIILTGGKLFF.